This T cell receptor (beta chain) was sequenced in a study of CD8+CD57+ T cells in acquired aplastic anemia. The use of genomic DNA as template underpinned the TCR beta VDJ and CDR3 profiling. MiXCR, applied by TCRdb to the reads, yields one record per CDR3 protein. The sample holds under 200,000 distinct CDR3 sequences; less than 60% are singletons and the top ten take approximately 9.7%. Patients chosen for sequencing had CD8+CD57+ cells that had expanded, as shown by flow cytometry. This CDR3 comprises 15 residues. The V end lost 2 bases, the J end lost 5 bases, and 15 bases lay between the germline ends. Looked up from germline, CDR1 is SNHLY and CDR2 is FYNNEI.

Sequences were obtained from sorted CD4+, CD8+, or CD8+CD57+ T cells (not recorded which) from PBMCs. This sequence joins TRBV2 and TRBJ1-1, with D uncertain. The sequence derives from a human donor with aplastic anemia. This CDR3 is CASSESVNLGTEAFF. The DNA for the CDR3 is TGTGCCAGCAGTGAATCTGTAAACCTTGGGACTGAAGCTTTCTTT.